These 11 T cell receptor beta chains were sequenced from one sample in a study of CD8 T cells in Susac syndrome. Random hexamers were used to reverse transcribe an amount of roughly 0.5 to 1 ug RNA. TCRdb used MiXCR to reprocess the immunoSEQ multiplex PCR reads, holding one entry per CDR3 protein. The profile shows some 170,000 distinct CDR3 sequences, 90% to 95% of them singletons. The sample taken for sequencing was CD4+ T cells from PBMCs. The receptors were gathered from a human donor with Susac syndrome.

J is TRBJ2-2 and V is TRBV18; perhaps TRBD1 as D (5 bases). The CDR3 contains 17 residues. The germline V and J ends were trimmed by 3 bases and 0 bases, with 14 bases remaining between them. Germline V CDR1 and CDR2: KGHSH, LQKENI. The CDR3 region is CASSPLPGRANTGELFF. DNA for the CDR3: TGTGCCAGCTCACCTCTCCCTGGCAGGGCGAACACCGGGGAGCTGTTTTTT.

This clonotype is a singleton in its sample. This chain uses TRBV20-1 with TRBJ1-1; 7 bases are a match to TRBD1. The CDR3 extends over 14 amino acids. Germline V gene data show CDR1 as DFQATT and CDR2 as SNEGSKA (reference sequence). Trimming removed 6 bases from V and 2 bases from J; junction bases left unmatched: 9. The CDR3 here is CSAPRQGGNTEAFF. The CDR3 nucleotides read TGCAGTGCCCCGAGACAGGGTGGAAACACTGAAGCTTTCTTT.

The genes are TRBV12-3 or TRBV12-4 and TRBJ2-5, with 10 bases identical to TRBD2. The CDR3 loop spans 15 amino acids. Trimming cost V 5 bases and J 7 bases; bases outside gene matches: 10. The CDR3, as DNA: TGTGCCAGCAGTAACCGCCTAGTAGCGGGGGGGACCCAGTACTTC. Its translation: CASSNRLVAGGTQYF.

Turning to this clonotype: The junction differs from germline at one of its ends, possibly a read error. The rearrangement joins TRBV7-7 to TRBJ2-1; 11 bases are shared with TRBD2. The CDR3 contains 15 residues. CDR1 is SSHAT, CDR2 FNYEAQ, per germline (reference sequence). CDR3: CASSPRLAGTNEQFF. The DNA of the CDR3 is TGTGCTAGCAGCCCGAGACTAGCGGGGACCAATGAGCAGTTCTTC. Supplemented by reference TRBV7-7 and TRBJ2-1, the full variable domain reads GAGVSQSPRYKVTKRGQDVTLRCDPISSHATLYWYQQALGQGPEFLTYFNYEAQPDKSGLPSDRFSAERPEGSISTLTIQRTEQRDSAMYRCASSPRLAGTNEQFFGPGTRLTVL.

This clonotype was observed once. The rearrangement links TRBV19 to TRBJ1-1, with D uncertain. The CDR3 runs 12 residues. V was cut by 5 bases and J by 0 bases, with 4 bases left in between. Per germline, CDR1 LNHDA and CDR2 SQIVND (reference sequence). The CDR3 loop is CASSRLNTEAFF. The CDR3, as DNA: TGTGCCAGTAGTCGGTTGAACACTGAAGCTTTCTTT.

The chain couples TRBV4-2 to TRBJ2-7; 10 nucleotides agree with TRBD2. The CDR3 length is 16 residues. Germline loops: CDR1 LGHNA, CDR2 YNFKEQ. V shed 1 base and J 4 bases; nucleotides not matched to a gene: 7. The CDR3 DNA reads TGTGCCAGCAGCCAAGCGAGGCTAGCGGGGGAGTACGAGCAGTACTTC. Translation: CASSQARLAGEYEQYF.

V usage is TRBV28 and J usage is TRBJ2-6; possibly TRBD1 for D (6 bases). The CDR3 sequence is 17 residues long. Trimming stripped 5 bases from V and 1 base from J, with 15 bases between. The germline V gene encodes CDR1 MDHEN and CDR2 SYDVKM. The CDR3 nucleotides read TGTGCCAGCAGTACTGTTAGCAGGGGATCTGGGGCCAACGTCCTGACTTTC. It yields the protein CASSTVSRGSGANVLTF. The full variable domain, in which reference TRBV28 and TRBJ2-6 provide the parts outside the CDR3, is DVKVTQSSRYLVKRTGEKVFLECVQDMDHENMFWYRQDPGLGLRLIYFSYDVKMKEKGDIPEGYSVSREKKERFSLILESASTNQTSMYLCASSTVSRGSGANVLTFGAGSRLTVL.

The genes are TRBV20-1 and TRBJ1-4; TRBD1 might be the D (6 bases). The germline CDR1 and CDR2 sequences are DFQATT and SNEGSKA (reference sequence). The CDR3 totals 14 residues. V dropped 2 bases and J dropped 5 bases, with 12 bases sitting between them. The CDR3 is CSARRGRGNEKLFF. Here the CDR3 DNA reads TGCAGTGCTAGACGGGGGCGGGGGAATGAAAAACTGTTTTTT.

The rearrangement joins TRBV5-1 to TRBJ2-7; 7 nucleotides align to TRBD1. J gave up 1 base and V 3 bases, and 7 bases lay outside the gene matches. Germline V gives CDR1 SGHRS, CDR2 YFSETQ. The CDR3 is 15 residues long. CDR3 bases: TGCGCCAGCAGCTCCCGACAGGGAGCGTCCTACGAGCAGTACTTC. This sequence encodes CASSSRQGASYEQYF.

CDR3 nucleotides: TGCGCCAGCAGCCAAGCTATCGGACAGGGCGTTTATGGCTACACCTTC. It yields the protein CASSQAIGQGVYGYTF. This rearrangement joins TRBV4-3 to TRBJ1-2, with 8 bases identical to TRBD1. The CDR3 has 16 amino acids. With 1 base clipped from V and 5 bases from J, the junction kept 9 bases outside the gene matches. CDR1 and CDR2 from the germline V gene are LGHNA and YSLEER.

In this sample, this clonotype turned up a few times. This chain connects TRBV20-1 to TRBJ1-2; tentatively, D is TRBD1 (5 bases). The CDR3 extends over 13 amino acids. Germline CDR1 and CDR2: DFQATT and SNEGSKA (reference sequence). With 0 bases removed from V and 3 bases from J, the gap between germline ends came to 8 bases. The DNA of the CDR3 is TGCAGTGCTAGAGACAGGGTCGACTATGGCTACACCTTC. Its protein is CSARDRVDYGYTF.